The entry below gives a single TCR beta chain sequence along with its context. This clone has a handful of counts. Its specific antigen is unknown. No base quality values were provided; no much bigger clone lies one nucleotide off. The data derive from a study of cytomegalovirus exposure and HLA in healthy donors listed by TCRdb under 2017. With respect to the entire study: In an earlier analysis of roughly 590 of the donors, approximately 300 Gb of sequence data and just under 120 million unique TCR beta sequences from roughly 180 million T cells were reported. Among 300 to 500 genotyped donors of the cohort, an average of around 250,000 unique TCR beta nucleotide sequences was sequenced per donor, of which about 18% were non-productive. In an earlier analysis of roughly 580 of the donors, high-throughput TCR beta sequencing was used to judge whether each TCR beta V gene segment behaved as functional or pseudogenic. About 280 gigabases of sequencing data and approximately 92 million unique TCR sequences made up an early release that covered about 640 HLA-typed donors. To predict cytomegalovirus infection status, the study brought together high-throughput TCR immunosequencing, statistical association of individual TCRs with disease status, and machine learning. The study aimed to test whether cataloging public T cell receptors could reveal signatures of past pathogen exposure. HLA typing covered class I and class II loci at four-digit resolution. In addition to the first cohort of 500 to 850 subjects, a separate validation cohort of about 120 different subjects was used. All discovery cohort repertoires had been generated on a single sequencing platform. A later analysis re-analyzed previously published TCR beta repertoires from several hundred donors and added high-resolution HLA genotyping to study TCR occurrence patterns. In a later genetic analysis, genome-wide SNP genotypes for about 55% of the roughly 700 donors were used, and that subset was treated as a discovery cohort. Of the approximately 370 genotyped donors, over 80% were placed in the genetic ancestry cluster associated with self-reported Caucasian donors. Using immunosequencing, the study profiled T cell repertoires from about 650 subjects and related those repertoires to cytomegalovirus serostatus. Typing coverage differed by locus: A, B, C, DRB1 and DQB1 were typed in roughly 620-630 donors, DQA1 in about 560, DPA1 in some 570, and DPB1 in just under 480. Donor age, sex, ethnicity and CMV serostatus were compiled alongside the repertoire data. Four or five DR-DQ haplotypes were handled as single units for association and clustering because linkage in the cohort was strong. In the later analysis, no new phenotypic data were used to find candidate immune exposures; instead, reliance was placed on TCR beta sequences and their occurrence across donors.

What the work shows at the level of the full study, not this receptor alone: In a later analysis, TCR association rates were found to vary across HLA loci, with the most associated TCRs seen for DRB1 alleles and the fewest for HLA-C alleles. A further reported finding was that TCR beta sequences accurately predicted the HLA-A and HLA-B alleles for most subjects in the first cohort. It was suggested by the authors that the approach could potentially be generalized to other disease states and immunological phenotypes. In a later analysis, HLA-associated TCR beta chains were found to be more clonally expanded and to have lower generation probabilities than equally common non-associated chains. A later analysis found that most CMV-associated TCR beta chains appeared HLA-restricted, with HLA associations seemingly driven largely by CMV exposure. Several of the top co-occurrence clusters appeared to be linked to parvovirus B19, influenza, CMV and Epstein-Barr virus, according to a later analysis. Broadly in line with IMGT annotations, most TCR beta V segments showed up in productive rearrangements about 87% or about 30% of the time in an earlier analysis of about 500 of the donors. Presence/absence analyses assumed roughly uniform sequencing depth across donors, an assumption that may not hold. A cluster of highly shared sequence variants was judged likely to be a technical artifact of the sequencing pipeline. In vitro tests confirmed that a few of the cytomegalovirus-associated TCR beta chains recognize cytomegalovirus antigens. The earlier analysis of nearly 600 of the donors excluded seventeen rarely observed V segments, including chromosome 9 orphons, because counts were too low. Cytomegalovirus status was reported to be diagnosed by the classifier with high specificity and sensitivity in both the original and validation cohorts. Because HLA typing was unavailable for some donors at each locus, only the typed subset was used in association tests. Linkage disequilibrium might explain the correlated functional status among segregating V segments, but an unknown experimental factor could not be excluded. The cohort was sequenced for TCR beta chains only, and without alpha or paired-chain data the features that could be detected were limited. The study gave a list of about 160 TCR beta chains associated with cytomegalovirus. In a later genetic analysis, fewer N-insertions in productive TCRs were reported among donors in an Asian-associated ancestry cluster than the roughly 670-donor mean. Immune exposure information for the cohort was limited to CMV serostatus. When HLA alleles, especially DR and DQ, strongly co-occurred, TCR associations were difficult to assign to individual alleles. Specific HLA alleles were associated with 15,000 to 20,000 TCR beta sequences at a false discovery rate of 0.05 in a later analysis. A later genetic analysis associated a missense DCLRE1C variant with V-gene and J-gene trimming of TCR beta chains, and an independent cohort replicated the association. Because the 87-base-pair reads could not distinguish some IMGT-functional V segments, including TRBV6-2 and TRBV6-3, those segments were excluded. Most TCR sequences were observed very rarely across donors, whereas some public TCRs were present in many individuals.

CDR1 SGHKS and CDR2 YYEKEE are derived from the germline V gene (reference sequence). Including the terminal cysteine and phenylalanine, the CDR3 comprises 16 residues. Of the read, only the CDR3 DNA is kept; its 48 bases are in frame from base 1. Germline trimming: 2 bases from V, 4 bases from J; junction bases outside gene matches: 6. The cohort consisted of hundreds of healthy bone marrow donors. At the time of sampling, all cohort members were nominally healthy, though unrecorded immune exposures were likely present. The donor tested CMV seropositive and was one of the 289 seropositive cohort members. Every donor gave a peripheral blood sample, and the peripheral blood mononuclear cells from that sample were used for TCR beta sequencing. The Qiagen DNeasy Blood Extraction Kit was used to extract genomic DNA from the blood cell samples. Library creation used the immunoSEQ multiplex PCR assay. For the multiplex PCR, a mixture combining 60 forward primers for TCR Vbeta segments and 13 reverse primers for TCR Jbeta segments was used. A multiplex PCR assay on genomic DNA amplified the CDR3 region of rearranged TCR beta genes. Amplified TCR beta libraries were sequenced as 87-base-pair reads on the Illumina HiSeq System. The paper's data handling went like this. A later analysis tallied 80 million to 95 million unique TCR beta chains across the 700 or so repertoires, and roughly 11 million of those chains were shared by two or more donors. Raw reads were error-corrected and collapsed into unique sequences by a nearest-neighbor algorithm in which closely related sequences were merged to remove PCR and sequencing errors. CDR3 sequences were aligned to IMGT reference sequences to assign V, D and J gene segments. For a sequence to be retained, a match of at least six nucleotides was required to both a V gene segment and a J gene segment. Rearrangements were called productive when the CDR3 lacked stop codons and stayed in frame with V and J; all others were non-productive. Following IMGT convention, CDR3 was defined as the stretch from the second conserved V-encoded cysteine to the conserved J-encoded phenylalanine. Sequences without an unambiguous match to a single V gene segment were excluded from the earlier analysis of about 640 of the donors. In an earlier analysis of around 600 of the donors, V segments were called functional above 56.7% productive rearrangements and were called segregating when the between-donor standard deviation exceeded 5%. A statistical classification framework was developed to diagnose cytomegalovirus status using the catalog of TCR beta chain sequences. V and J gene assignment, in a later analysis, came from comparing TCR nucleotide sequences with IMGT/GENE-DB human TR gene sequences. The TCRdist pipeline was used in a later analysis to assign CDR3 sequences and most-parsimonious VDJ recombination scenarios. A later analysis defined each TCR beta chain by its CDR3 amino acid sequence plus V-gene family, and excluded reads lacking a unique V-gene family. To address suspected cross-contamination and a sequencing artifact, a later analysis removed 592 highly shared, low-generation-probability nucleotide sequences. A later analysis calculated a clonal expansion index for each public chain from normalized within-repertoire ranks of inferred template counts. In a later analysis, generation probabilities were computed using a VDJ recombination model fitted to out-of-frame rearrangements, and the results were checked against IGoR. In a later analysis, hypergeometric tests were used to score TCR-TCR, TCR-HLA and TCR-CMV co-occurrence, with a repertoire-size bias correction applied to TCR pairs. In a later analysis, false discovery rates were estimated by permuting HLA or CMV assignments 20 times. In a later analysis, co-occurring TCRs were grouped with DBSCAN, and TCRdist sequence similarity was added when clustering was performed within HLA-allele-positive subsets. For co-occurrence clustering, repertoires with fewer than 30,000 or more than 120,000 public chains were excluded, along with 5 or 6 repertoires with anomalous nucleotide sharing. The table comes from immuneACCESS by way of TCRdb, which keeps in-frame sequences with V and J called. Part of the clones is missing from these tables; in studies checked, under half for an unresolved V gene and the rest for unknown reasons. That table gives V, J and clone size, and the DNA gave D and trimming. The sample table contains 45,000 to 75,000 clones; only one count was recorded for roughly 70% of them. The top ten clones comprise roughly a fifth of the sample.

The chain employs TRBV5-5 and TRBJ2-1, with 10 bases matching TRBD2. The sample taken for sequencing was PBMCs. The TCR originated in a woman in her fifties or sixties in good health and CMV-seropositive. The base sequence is TGTGCCAGCAGCTTTACAACTAGCGGGGCATACAATGAGCAGTTCTTC. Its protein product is CASSFTTSGAYNEQFF.